The clone carrying this T cell receptor (beta chain) occurred many times. What it binds is unknown. The entry originates in a study of Graves' ophthalmopathy and Graves' hyperthyroidism. Overall study findings and caveats: Clonotypes were expanded in thyroid at above 0.001 frequency, and most also appeared in blood.

With a duration under 3 months, ophthalmopathy in the donors showed moderate-to-severe activity, CAS ≥3 and NOSPECS ≥4. Patients were excluded if they had other autoimmune diseases or uncontrolled infections, and likewise if pregnancy or lactation applied. Isolation of PBMCs was performed using 7.5 to 10 ml of fresh peripheral blood. There are 14 residues in the CDR3. Germline V gives CDR1 MDHEN, CDR2 SYDVKM. Trimming removed 8 bases at V and 0 bases at J, with 11 bases between. Investigators amplified TCR beta CDR3 regions from RNA transcripts. HTBI primers served in a first-round RT-PCR, which a second-round multiplex PCR followed. TCRdb independently ran MiXCR on the multiplex PCR reads; one entry per CDR3 protein. The sample shows about half a million distinct CDR3 sequences, approximately 15% of them seen only once.

The rearrangement joins TRBV28 to TRBJ1-5; D not resolved. Material for sequencing was blood. The sequence came from a young woman with Graves' ophthalmopathy. CDR3 residues: CASQSLYSNQPQHF. CDR3 in DNA: TGTGCCAGCCAGTCCCTTTATAGCAATCAGCCCCAGCATTTT.